These 13 T cell receptor beta chains originate from one sample sequenced in a study of blood T cells in healthy people across ages. Together with a sample-barcoded 5' primer, a J-beta primer mix was included in a second PCR lasting about 6 to 11 cycles. One entry per CDR3 protein, called by TCRdb with MiXCR from the 5' RACE reads. The sample includes about 1.7 million distinct CDR3 sequences, about 28% of them seen just once. The specimen was blood. These receptors were taken from a woman younger than 45 in good health.

A few counts support this clonotype. The genes are TRBV7-9 and TRBJ1-1; 7 bases map to TRBD1. The CDR3 contains 14 residues. V dropped 5 bases and J dropped 5; count of bases not matched to a gene: 8. CDR1 is SEHNR and CDR2 is FQNEAQ in the germline V gene (reference sequence). CDR3 amino acids: CASSPSTGRTEAFF. The DNA of the CDR3 is TGTGCCAGCAGCCCGTCGACAGGGAGAACTGAAGCTTTCTTT.

In its sample, this clonotype was seen many times. The chain employs TRBV28 and TRBJ2-7, with 7 positions matching TRBD1. Germline V gene data show CDR1 as MDHEN and CDR2 as SYDVKM. The CDR3 length is 14 residues. J lost 5 bases, V lost 5 bases, and 9 bases had no gene match. DNA of the CDR3: TGTGCCAGCAGTGTACCGGGACAGAAAAACGAGCAGTACTTC. Encoded protein: CASSVPGQKNEQYF.

This clonotype was seen ten or more times. V usage is TRBV6-1 and J usage is TRBJ2-5; TRBD1 matches at 10 bases. The CDR3 runs 16 residues. The germline gives CDR1 MNHNS, CDR2 SASEGT. After removal of 6 bases from V and 7 bases from J, the junction contained 14 bases not matched to a gene. The CDR3 protein is CASRPGTGVFRVTQYF. Here the CDR3 DNA reads TGTGCCAGCAGGCCCGGGACAGGGGTGTTTCGGGTGACCCAGTACTTC.

The chain recombines TRBV24-1 with TRBJ2-3; D uncertain. The CDR3 loop spans 15 amino acids. Trimming left V 4 bases short and J 2 bases short, with 12 bases between. The germline V gene encodes CDR1 KGHDR and CDR2 SFDVKD. CDR3 amino acids: CATSDPESLTDTQYF. In DNA, the CDR3 is TGTGCCACCAGTGACCCTGAATCCCTCACAGATACGCAGTATTTT.

This clonotype was found a few times. The chain is built from TRBV27 and TRBJ2-5; D might be TRBD1 (6 bases). CDR3 length: 13 residues. V lost 6 bases to trimming and J lost 13 bases, with 21 bases between them. Germline CDR1 MNHEY, CDR2 SMNVEV (reference sequence). The CDR3 nucleotides are TGTGCCAGCAGACTCAACGACGACAGGCTAACGTACTTC. This translates into CASRLNDDRLTYF.

The chain links TRBV4-1 to TRBJ2-1; 10 nucleotides match TRBD1. Looked up from germline, CDR1 is MGHRA and CDR2 is YSYEKL. This CDR3 spans 16 amino acids. J lost 7 bases, V lost 1 base, and 7 bases had no gene match. CDR3 nucleotides: TGCGCCAGCAGCCAAGCCCCCGGGACAGGGGTGAATGAGCAGTTCTTC. Protein product: CASSQAPGTGVNEQFF.

This clonotype has only a few counts. The genes are TRBV6-1 and TRBJ2-7; a possible D gene is TRBD2 (5 bases). The CDR3 extends over 14 amino acids. The V gene lost 2 bases and the J gene lost 5 bases, with 13 bases spanning the gap. The germline V gene encodes CDR1 MNHNS and CDR2 SASEGT. CDR3: CASSENRRADEQYF. For the CDR3, the DNA is TGTGCCAGCAGTGAAAATCGGCGGGCGGACGAGCAGTACTTC.

This chain uses TRBV2 with TRBJ2-1; TRBD2 matches at 10 bases. J was trimmed by 11 bases and V by 8 bases; bases with no gene match: 12. CDR1 SNHLY and CDR2 FYNNEI come from the germline V gene. CDR3 size: 14 residues. CDR3 DNA: TGTGCCAGCTTTCCCGCTAGCGGGAGTGGGAAGCAGTTCTTC. Its translation is CASFPASGSGKQFF.

CDR3 bases: TGTGCCAGCAATAGCGGAAACTACGAGCAGTACTTC. The encoded protein is CASNSGNYEQYF. The chain couples TRBV7-8 to TRBJ2-5, with D maybe TRBD2 (6 bases). The last part of the DNA fits TRBJ2-7 better; the J call may be wrong. This CDR3 spans 12 amino acids. CDR1 SGHVS and CDR2 FQNEAQ come from the germline V gene.

This clonotype appeared a few times. The chain recombines TRBV6-6 with TRBJ1-5; D is unclear. The CDR3 extends over 13 amino acids. V lost 4 bases and J lost 12, with 16 bases in between. Germline V gene lookup returns CDR1 MNHNY and CDR2 SVGAGI (reference sequence). CDR3 sequence reads: CASSSPEGQSQHF. CDR3 bases: TGTGCCAGCAGTTCCCCCGAGGGTCAAAGCCAGCATTTT.

This chain connects TRBV7-2 to TRBJ2-5; 15 positions agree with TRBD2. The CDR3 is 16 amino acids. Germline V gene sequence: CDR1 SGHTA, CDR2 FQGNSA. After removal of 4 bases from V and 7 bases from J, the junction contained 7 bases not matched to a gene. CDR3 DNA: TGTGCCAGCAGCTCAAGGACTAGCGGGGGGGCGGGGACCCAGTACTTC. This translates into CASSSRTSGGAGTQYF.

This clonotype showed up many times. The genes are TRBV15 and TRBJ2-5; 8 bases line up with TRBD2. Germline V lookup: CDR1 LNHNV, CDR2 YYDKDF (reference sequence). The V gene end was trimmed by 0 bases and the J gene end by 1 base; junction bases not matched to a gene: 7. The CDR3 has 17 residues. The CDR3 DNA sequence: TGTGCCACCAGCAGAGATTGGAGCGGGGGAACCCAAGAGACCCAGTACTTC. It specifies CATSRDWSGGTQETQYF.

The CDR3 spells CSVGGEEREKLFF. CDR3 DNA sequence: TGCAGCGTTGGAGGGGAGGAGAGGGAAAAACTGTTTTTT. V gene TRBV29-1 combines with J gene TRBJ1-4, with D possibly TRBD1 on 5 matching bases. Trimming shortened V by 4 bases and J by 8 bases, and 14 bases separated the two germline ends. Germline-derived CDR1 and CDR2 are SQVTM and ANQGSEA. This CDR3 is 13 amino acids long.